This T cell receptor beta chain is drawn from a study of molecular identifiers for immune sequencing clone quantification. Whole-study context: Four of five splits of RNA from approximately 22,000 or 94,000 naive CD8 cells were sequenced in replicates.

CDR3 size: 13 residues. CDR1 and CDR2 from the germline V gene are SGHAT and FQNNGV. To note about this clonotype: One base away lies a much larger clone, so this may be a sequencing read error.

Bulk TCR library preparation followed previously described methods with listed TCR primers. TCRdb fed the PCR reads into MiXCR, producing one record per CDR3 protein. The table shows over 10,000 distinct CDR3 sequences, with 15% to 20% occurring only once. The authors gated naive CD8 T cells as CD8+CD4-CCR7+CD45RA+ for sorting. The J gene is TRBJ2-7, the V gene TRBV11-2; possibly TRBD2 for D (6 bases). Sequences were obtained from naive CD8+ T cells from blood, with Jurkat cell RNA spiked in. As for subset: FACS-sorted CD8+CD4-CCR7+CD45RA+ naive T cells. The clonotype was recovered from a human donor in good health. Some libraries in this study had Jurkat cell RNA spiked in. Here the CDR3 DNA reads TGTGCCAGCAGCCCTGGACCGGACTACGAGGAGTACTTC. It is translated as CASSPGPDYEEYF.